This TCR beta chain appears in the sequencing data of a study of neurological immune-mediated disorders (dated by TCRdb to about 2019). Describing the broader study: Among the approximately 35 multiple sclerosis patients, relapsing-remitting MS accounted for 31 and secondary progressive MS accounted for 3. Alongside PBMC samples, the set of 106 TCR-beta libraries contained longitudinal samples, technical triplicates, and paired CD4+ and CD8+ T-cell subsets that had been sorted. The study compared peripheral blood TCR-beta repertoires of HTLV-I-associated myelopathy (HAM/TSP) patients, multiple sclerosis patients and healthy controls using UMI-based sequencing. The cohort included about 70 subjects: about 15 with HAM/TSP, about 34 with multiple sclerosis, and approximately 20 healthy controls. What the research found in general, with its limitations: Across subjects, expanded clones never shared an identical CDR3 amino acid sequence, which suggests that the TCR-beta repertoires in every group were private. TCR clonal expansion was highest in HAM/TSP patients and lowest in MS patients, with MS patients falling below even healthy controls. The MS cluster was not associated with any clinical or MRI features, and the authors stated that larger cohorts are needed. In a phylogenetic analysis, the repertoires of 18 out of 34 MS patients fell into a single cluster of related CDR3 sequences, pointing to a possible signature at the repertoire level.

For unsorted PBMC libraries, 2 million PBMCs were used after storage in RNAlater at -80 degrees C until RNA extraction. The multiple sclerosis patients were enrolled in a US clinical protocol that used magnetic resonance imaging to evaluate disease progression. Peripheral blood was subjected to Ficoll-Hypaque density gradient centrifugation to isolate PBMCs, which were then cryopreserved in liquid nitrogen. This clonotype appeared many times. Its antigen is not yet known. No much larger clonotype is one base removed from it; base qualities were not supplied. The CDR3, from cysteine to phenylalanine, totals 14 residues. Only the CDR3 DNA stays, 42 bases, in frame from base 1. CDR1 SGHRS and CDR2 YFSETQ are derived from the germline V gene. V is pared back by 1 base and J by 6 bases, with 11 bases lying between the germline termini. cDNA synthesis used template-switch 5'RACE with a primer carrying a 10-nucleotide random unique molecular identifier tagging each TCR transcript. Each sequencing run produced over 180 million TCR-beta sequences covering 15-18 subjects. Total RNA was extracted with the RNeasy kit. Using the KAPA Real-time Library Amplification kit, TCR-beta VDJ regions were amplified with primers for the TCR constant region and the 5'RACE anchor. A first PCR added sample indexes and Illumina adaptors, after which a second PCR increased the library yield. After Ampure bead purification, the roughly 650 bp TCR product was size-selected on a 2% E-gel SizeSelection system. Library quality was checked on a Bioanalyzer, concentration was measured with Qubit, and libraries were quantified with the Kapa Library Quantification kit before pooling. An Illumina HiSeq 2500 was used to sequence the libraries paired-end at 2 x 150 bp. To increase sequence diversity, roughly 24-32% phiX was spiked into each library pool. Turning to the authors' computational methods: The quality-filtered reads were processed with the UMI-based MiGEC pipeline, whose error correction step removed more than 90% of the raw TCR sequences. IMGT germline references were used for alignment of VDJ genes, and clonotypes were defined by a unique CDR3 amino acid sequence together with V-J genes. Clonal expansion, Shannon diversity and CDR3 relatedness were evaluated with VDJtools (CalcPairwiseDistances, ClusterSamples), while phylogenetic trees were built in CLCbio workbench. Clones with at least 8 unique UMIs were defined as expanded, with this threshold being based on coefficient-of-variation modelling across technical triplicates. The public reads were reprocessed in TCRdb via fastp at Q25 and MiXCR, keeping in-frame beta chains. Each CDR3 protein appears once, grouped with its most common genes and DNA. These V and J calls derive from TCRdb rather than the authors' analysis. The sample yields 55,000 to 65,000 distinct CDR3 sequences; roughly 3.5% were counted once. Around 2.2% of the sample lies in the top ten.

Sequenced sample: PBMCs. The TCR originated in a woman aged 45-60 years with multiple sclerosis. The V and J genes are TRBV5-1 and TRBJ2-1; no D gene can be assigned with confidence. The sequence in DNA is TGCGCCAGCAGCTTGTCGAGCCAAGGCAATGAGCAGTTCTTC. Its protein product is CASSLSSQGNEQFF.